This entry concerns a single T cell receptor (beta chain). Its antigen is as yet unknown. The time point is: pre-sensitization, week 0. Treatment meaning: therapeutic diphenylcyclopropenone sensitization with weekly scalp DPC. This sample was taken from a study of human T cells and chemical hapten exposure. General study points: The number of TCRs over 1 in 1000 frequency stayed unchanged after DPC.

Trimming stripped 0 bases from V and 5 bases from J, with 5 bases between. This CDR3 spans 13 amino acids. The germline V gene encodes CDR1 LGHNT and CDR2 FRNRAP. Individual cDNA molecules (in the library) carried attached unique molecular identifiers. TCRdb analysed the RACE reads with MiXCR anew, one entry per CDR3 protein. In the table there are 95,000 to 150,000 distinct CDR3 sequences, approximately 15% of which are singletons. The specimen comprised whole blood, sampled in connection with sensitization to the hapten diphenylcyclopropenone (DPC). This clonotype originated in a young woman with alopecia areata. Some clones in this sample may be carry-over from other donors' samples. The chain recombines TRBV12-5 with TRBJ2-4, with D unclear. The CDR3 DNA reads TGTGCTAGTGGTTTGGTACAAGAAAACATTCAGTACTTC. It translates to CASGLVQENIQYF.